These 25 T cell receptor beta chains were all obtained from the same sample, sequenced in a study of tumor and adjacent non-tumor tissue in lung cancer. A modified ARM-PCR protocol with three rounds of nested PCR amplified TCRbeta. TCRdb reprocessed the multiplex PCR reads via MiXCR and lists one record per CDR3 protein. The table has about 50,000 distinct CDR3 sequences, 74% seen once. The template was RNA from unsorted bulk tissue. This non-tumor lung sample came from over 3 cm beyond the tumor edge. The sample consisted of distant non-tumor lung tissue. These receptors all come from a woman in her fifties or sixties with non-small cell lung cancer.

A word on this clonotype: The junction departs from germline at one end; a sequencing error may be responsible. This chain links TRBV10-2 with TRBJ1-5, with D unresolved. The CDR3 consists of 15 residues. In germline, CDR1 is WSHSY, CDR2 SAAADI. The CDR3 coding sequence is TGCGCCAGCAGTGAGTCGGGAGGTGGTCATCAGCCCCAGCAATTT. Translated, it gives CASSESGGGHQPQQF.

This clonotype showed up just once. Mismatch with germline at one junction end may stem from a read error. The V and J genes are TRBV6-2 or TRBV6-3 and TRBJ1-2; D is perhaps TRBD1 (5 bases). The CDR3 spans 13 residues. Germline values: CDR1 MNHEY, CDR2 SVGEGT. The CDR3 loop is CPSIGREDSGYAF. The CDR3 nucleotides are TGTCCCAGCATCGGCAGGGAAGACTCTGGCTACGCCTTC.

Concerning this clonotype: One end of the junction is discordant with germline, which a read error may explain. The chain recombines TRBV5-5 with TRBJ2-2, with 8 bases matching TRBD1. CDR1 and CDR2 (germline): SGHKS, YYEKEE (reference sequence). The CDR3 is made up of 15 amino acids. The CDR3 nucleotides are TGTGCCAGCAGCGTGGGACAGGCTAACACCAGGGAGCTGTTTTTT. Translation gives CASSVGQANTRELFF. The whole variable domain, remainder taken from reference TRBV5-5 and TRBJ2-2, is DAGVTQSPTHLIKTRGQQVTLRCSPISGHKSVSWYQQVLGQGPQFIFQYYEKEERGRGNFPDRFSARQFPNYSSELNVNALLLGDSALYLCASSVGQANTRELFFGEGSRLTVL.

This clonotype is a singleton in its sample. As DNA, the CDR3 is TGTGCCAGCACACATAGCGGGGACTACAATGAGCAGTTCTTC. As protein: CASTHSGDYNEQFF. The chain is built from TRBV6-1 and TRBJ2-1; 8 nucleotides agree with TRBD2. The germline V gene has CDR1 MNHNS and CDR2 SASEGT. The CDR3 is 14 amino acids. V trimming: 7 bases; J trimming: 3 bases; junction bases outside the gene matches: 5.

V is TRBV7-2 and J is TRBJ2-1; D could derive from TRBD1 or TRBD2 (6 bases each). CDR3 length equals 16 residues. V was cut by 3 bases and J by 4 bases, with 16 bases left in between. Germline values: CDR1 SGHTA, CDR2 FQGNSA. The CDR3: CASSLASTGLYNEQFF. The CDR3 coding sequence is TGTGCCAGCAGCTTGGCCTCGACAGGACTATACAATGAGCAGTTCTTC.

Concerning this clonotype: It is likely a read error, because the conserved phenylalanine at the end of the CDR3 is missing. The chain employs TRBV24-1 and TRBJ2-2, with D hard to call. The CDR3 totals 14 residues. Germline assignment: CDR1 KGHDR and CDR2 SFDVKD. V was pared by 0 bases and J by 6 bases, with 7 bases between. In DNA form, the CDR3 reads TGTGCCACCAGTGATTTGGACGATCCCGGGGAGCTGTTTTCT. Its translation: CATSDLDDPGELFS.

A note on this clonotype: Compared with germline, one end of the junction differs, possibly owing to a read error. The J gene is TRBJ2-1, the V gene TRBV7-9; tentatively, D is TRBD1 (6 bases). The germline V gene has CDR1 SEHNR and CDR2 FQNEAQ (reference sequence). The length of the CDR3 is 17 residues. This chain's CDR3 is CASSLLLIARGIDEQIF. The CDR3 nucleotides are TGTGCCAGCAGCTTACTGCTGATTGCTAGGGGGATAGATGAGCAGATCTTC.

For this clonotype: A read error may produce the germline difference seen at one junction end. The CDR3 loop reads CIARDRETGPVGEQFF. The CDR3 DNA reads TGCATTGCTAGGGATCGGGAGACAGGGCCCGTTGGTGAGCAGTTCTTC. The chain uses TRBV20-1 and TRBJ2-1, with D maybe TRBD1 (7 bases). The CDR3 consists of 16 residues. Germline CDR1 is DFQATT and CDR2 is SNEGSKA (reference sequence).

A few counts support this clonotype. This chain connects TRBV18 to TRBJ2-1; possible D gene TRBD1, 6 bases. Germline assignment: CDR1 KGHSH and CDR2 LQKENI. The CDR3 sequence is 14 residues long. V was cut by 6 bases and J by 4 bases, with 13 bases left in between. The CDR3 DNA follows: TGTGCCAGCTCCCGTTGGCAGGGGTACAATGAGCAGTTCTTC. It specifies CASSRWQGYNEQFF. Full variable domain (outside the CDR3, taken from reference TRBV18 and TRBJ2-1): NAGVMQNPRHLVRRRGQEARLRCSPMKGHSHVYWYRQLPEEGLKFMVYLQKENIIDESGMPKERFSAEFPKEGPSILRIQQVVRGDSAAYFCASSRWQGYNEQFFGPGTRLTVL.

This clonotype was detected many times. This could be a read error, since a much larger clone is one nucleotide away. This chain uses TRBV10-2 with TRBJ2-5, with D possibly being TRBD1 (6 bases). Per germline, CDR1 WSHSY and CDR2 SAAADI. The CDR3 runs 12 residues. For the CDR3, the DNA is TGCGCCAGCAAACACTCAGGGGAGATCCAGTACTTC. It is translated as CASKHSGEIQYF.

The V gene is TRBV5-1, the J gene TRBJ1-1; D call uncertain. V lost 3 bases and J lost 6, with 15 bases in between. The CDR3 runs to 14 residues. The germline V gene encodes CDR1 SGHRS and CDR2 YFSETQ. The CDR3 loop is CASSSLRRGSEAFF. CDR3 DNA: TGCGCCAGCAGCTCCCTTAGACGGGGATCTGAAGCTTTCTTT.

Notes on this clonotype: Compared with germline, one end of the junction differs, possibly owing to a read error. This chain links TRBV5-4 with TRBJ2-4; TRBD2 is a possible D gene (6 bases). Germline assignment: CDR1 SGHNT and CDR2 YYREEE (reference sequence). The CDR3 spans 15 residues. Written as DNA, the CDR3 is TGTGTCAGCAGCGGGTTTGGACTAGCCAAAAACATTCAGTACTTC. As protein: CVSSGFGLAKNIQYF.

Of note for this clonotype: No conserved phenylalanine or tryptophan ends this CDR3, so it is likely a read error. The rearrangement uses TRBV11-1 and TRBJ1-1; D gene ambiguous. Trimming removed 4 bases at V and 2 bases at J, with 11 bases between. Germline CDR1 reads SGHAT; CDR2 reads FQDESV (reference sequence). The CDR3 contains 14 residues. The CDR3 is CASSSSGINTEAFS. DNA for the CDR3: TGTGCCAGCAGCTCGAGCGGTATAAACACTGAAGCTTTCTCT.

As to this clonotype: One end of the junction does not line up with germline, which may come from a read error. The CDR3 loop reads CASRCTGSLDRESQYF. The CDR3 nucleotides read TGTGCCAGCAGGTGCACCGGTAGCCTCGACCGGGAGAGCCAGTACTTC. The chain carries TRBV6-2 or TRBV6-3 and TRBJ2-5; TRBD2 is a possible D gene (6 bases). The CDR3 loop spans 16 amino acids. Germline assignment: CDR1 MNHEY and CDR2 SVGEGT.

This chain links TRBV20-1 with TRBJ2-7, with a possible D match to TRBD2 (5 bases). This CDR3 has 13 amino acids. Germline V gene sequence: CDR1 DFQATT, CDR2 SNEGSKA (reference sequence). Trimming cost V 3 bases and J 6 bases, with 15 bases left between them. The CDR3: CSASGLWGCEQYF. CDR3 DNA: TGCAGTGCTAGTGGACTCTGGGGATGCGAGCAGTACTTC.

This clonotype has ten or more counts. J is TRBJ2-7 and V is TRBV11-2, with 9 bases matching TRBD2. Trimming took 2 bases from V and 0 from J; bases not matched to a gene: 2. CDR3 size: 15 residues. CDR1 is SGHAT, CDR2 FQNNGV, per germline. The DNA for the CDR3 is TGTGCCAGCAGCTTACTAGCGGGAAGCTCCTACGAGCAGTACTTC. It yields the protein CASSLLAGSSYEQYF. Supplemented by reference TRBV11-2 and TRBJ2-7, the full variable domain reads EAGVAQSPRYKIIEKRQSVAFWCNPISGHATLYWYQQILGQGPKLLIQFQNNGVVDDSQLPKDRFSAERLKGVDSTLKIQPAKLEDSAVYLCASSLLAGSSYEQYFGPGTRLTVT.

Concerning this clonotype itself: One end of the junction does not line up with germline, which may come from a read error. The chain employs TRBV4-3 and TRBJ2-7, with D perhaps assigned TRBD1 or TRBD2 (6 bases each). Germline V gene data show CDR1 as LGHNA and CDR2 as YSLEER. The CDR3 sequence is 15 residues long. CDR3 sequence: CARSQGGDGGYEQCF. Here the CDR3 DNA reads TGCGCCCGCAGCCAAGGAGGTGACGGGGGCTACGAGCAGTGCTTC.

Regarding this clonotype: At one boundary the junction diverges from the germline segment, which might be a read error. The chain recombines TRBV29-1 with TRBJ1-2; unclear D gene. CDR1 and CDR2 from the germline V gene are SQVTM and ANQGSEA. The CDR3 contains 12 residues. Written as DNA, the CDR3 is TGCGGCGTTCGGACGGGGAACTATGGTTACACCTTC. This codes for CGVRTGNYGYTF.

As to this clonotype: No conserved phenylalanine or tryptophan is present at the end of the CDR3, so a read error is the likely explanation. The genes are TRBV11-1 and TRBJ2-1; D not certain. The CDR3 extends over 14 amino acids. CDR1 and CDR2 from the germline V gene are SGHAT and FQDESV (reference sequence). Trimming cost V 5 bases and J 6 bases, with 14 bases left between them. CDR3 DNA sequence: TGTGCCAGCAGCCGGGCCGGTGGATTCAATGAGCAGTTCTTA. Encoded protein: CASSRAGGFNEQFL.

As for this clonotype: This CDR3 is missing its conserved last phenylalanine or tryptophan, likely due to a read error. The V and J genes are TRBV29-1 and TRBJ2-5; a possible D gene is TRBD1 (6 bases). In germline, CDR1 is SQVTM, CDR2 ANQGSEA. The length of the CDR3 is 13 residues. In DNA, the CDR3 is TGCAACGCCACAGGGAAAGTCTTGGAGACCCAGTACCTC. Protein: CNATGKVLETQYL.

This clonotype has more than one count but fewer than ten. A much larger clone lies one base from this, so it may be a read error. The V and J genes are TRBV4-1 and TRBJ2-7; possibly TRBD1 for D (6 bases). V was clipped by 4 bases and J by 6 bases, with 22 bases between them. The germline gives CDR1 MGHRA, CDR2 YSYEKL. This CDR3 has 16 amino acids. In DNA form, the CDR3 reads TGCGCCAGCAGCCGAAGGGGGTGGGAGCAAGGGTTCGAGCAGTACTTC. Translated, it gives CASSRRGWEQGFEQYF.

In this sample, this clonotype turned up many times. V usage is TRBV6-4 and J usage is TRBJ2-2, with a possible D match to TRBD1 (6 bases). The V end lost 4 bases, the J end lost 0 bases, and 9 bases lay between the germline ends. The germline V gene encodes CDR1 MRHNA and CDR2 SNTAGT. The CDR3 is 15 amino acids. CDR3 protein: CASSVGTTNTGELFF. CDR3 coding DNA: TGTGCCAGCAGTGTCGGGACAACGAACACCGGGGAGCTGTTTTTT.

Remarks on this clonotype: A much larger clone lies a single base off, so this may be a read error. This chain connects TRBV11-2 to TRBJ2-7; TRBD2 is a possible D gene (6 bases). The CDR3 length is 15 residues. In germline, CDR1 is SGHAT, CDR2 FQNNGV. V lost 1 base to trimming and J lost 4 bases, with 14 bases between them. Here the CDR3 DNA reads TGTGCCAGCAGCTTAGTGAGGGGAGGAGGGTACGAGCAGTACTTC. Protein: CASSLVRGGGYEQYF. Full variable domain (outside the CDR3, taken from reference TRBV11-2 and TRBJ2-7): EAGVAQSPRYKIIEKRQSVAFWCNPISGHATLYWYQQILGQGPKLLIQFQNNGVVDDSQLPKDRFSAERLKGVDSTLKIQPAKLEDSAVYLCASSLVRGGGYEQYFGPGTRLTVT.

V and J are TRBV14 and TRBJ2-3; D possibly corresponds to TRBD1 (5 bases). The J call may be wrong; the DNA end is better matched by TRBJ1-5. Germline V gene data show CDR1 as SGHDN and CDR2 as FVKESK. CDR3 length: 17 residues. CDR3 in amino acids: CASSQERRHGMTDTQHF. The CDR3 region has the DNA TGTGCCAGCAGCCAAGAACGGAGACACGGGATGACAGATACGCAGCATTTT.

As DNA, the CDR3 is TGCAGCGTCCTGAAGGAAGTCACAGAGACCCAGTACTTC. Translating it yields CSVLKEVTETQYF. This chain links TRBV29-1 with TRBJ2-5; D unresolved. CDR3 length: 13 residues. Germline CDR1 and CDR2: SQVTM and ANQGSEA. Trimming took off 6 bases at V and 4 bases at J, with 15 bases between the two ends.